These 2 T cell receptor beta chains share one sample of origin, sequenced in a study of blood T cell repertoires in COVID-19 (TCRdb year 2020). The method was the immunoSEQ multiplex PCR assay. TCRdb took over this immuneACCESS table, retaining in-frame rearrangements with V and J assigned. Such tables are incomplete; in checked studies, under half of the missing clones stem from an unresolved V gene, and the remainder is unexplained. Counted in this sample were just under 150,000 clones; roughly 81% of them appeared once. The top ten constitute around 2.5% of the sample. Sequencing input: peripheral blood. The receptors originated from a human donor with acute or convalescent COVID-19. The donor label of this sample is uncertain.

The chain combines TRBV3-1 (or the pseudogene TRBV3-2) with TRBJ1-3; unclear D gene. The CDR3 loop spans 17 amino acids. Trimming pared 4 bases from V and 0 bases from J, leaving 16 bases between. Germline values: CDR1 LGHDT, CDR2 YNNKEL (reference sequence). The chain's CDR3 is CASSLILQSSSGNTIYF. The CDR3, as DNA: TGTGCCAGCAGCCTCATTTTACAGTCGAGCTCTGGAAACACCATATATTTT.

This chain's CDR3 is CASSPGQGESPLHF. For the CDR3, the DNA is TGTGCCAGCAGCCCCGGACAGGGGGAATCACCCCTCCACTTT. The chain joins TRBV3-1 (or the pseudogene TRBV3-2) to TRBJ1-6; the match to TRBD1 covers 10 bases. J gave up 10 bases and V 4 bases, and 4 bases lay outside the gene matches. The CDR3 length is 14 residues. Germline V lookup: CDR1 LGHDT, CDR2 YNNKEL (reference sequence).